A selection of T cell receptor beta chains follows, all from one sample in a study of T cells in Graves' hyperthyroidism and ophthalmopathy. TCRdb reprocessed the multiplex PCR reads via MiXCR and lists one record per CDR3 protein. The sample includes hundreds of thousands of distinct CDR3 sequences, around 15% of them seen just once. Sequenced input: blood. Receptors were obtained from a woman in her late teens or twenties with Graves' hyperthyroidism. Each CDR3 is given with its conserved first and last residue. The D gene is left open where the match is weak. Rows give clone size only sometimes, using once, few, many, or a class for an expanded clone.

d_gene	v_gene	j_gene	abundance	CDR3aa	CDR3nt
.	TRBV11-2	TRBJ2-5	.	CASSPHPGTAWGETQYF	TGTGCCAGCAGCCCTCATCCCGGGACCGCCTGGGGAGAGACCCAGTACTTC
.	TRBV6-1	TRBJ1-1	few	CASSEWGGDTEAFF	TGTGCCAGCAGTGAATGGGGGGGAGATACTGAAGCTTTCTTT
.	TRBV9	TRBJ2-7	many	CASSVLLESYEQYF	TGTGCCAGCAGCGTCTTACTAGAGTCCTACGAGCAGTACTTC
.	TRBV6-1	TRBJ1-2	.	CATKDGGTYGYTF	TGTGCCACAAAAGACGGGGGGACCTATGGCTACACCTTC
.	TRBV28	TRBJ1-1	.	CASTGTQSMNTEAFF	TGTGCCAGCACCGGGACCCAGTCAATGAACACTGAAGCTTTCTTT
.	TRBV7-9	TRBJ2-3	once	CASFQVTDTQYF	TGTGCCAGTTTTCAGGTCACAGATACGCAGTATTTT
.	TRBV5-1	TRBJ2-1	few	CASSLLDSYNEQFF	TGCGCCAGCAGCTTACTAGATTCCTACAATGAGCAGTTCTTC
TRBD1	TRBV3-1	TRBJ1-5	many	CASSRDRGQSQPQHF	TGTGCCAGCAGCAGGGACAGGGGGCAGAGTCAGCCCCAGCATTTT
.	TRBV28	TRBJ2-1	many	CASNERVNEQFF	TGTGCCAGCAACGAGAGGGTCAATGAGCAGTTCTTC
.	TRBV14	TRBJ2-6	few	CASRRAPGGANVLTF	TGTGCCAGCAGACGTGCCCCGGGAGGGGCCAACGTCCTGACTTTC
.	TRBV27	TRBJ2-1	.	CASKFRRQEGNEQFF	TGTGCCAGCAAATTTCGTAGACAGGAGGGCAATGAGCAGTTCTTC
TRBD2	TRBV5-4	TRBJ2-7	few	CAGSLWTSGSGEQYF	TGTGCCGGCAGCTTGTGGACTAGCGGGAGTGGCGAGCAGTACTTC
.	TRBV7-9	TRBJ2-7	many	CASSLLRAISYEQYF	TGTGCCAGCAGCCTACTGCGGGCCATCTCCTACGAGCAGTACTTC
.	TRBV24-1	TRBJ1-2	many	CATSDSPEAGYTF	TGTGCCACCAGTGATTCCCCAGAGGCTGGCTACACCTTC
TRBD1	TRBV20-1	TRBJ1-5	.	CSARGTGRQPQHF	TGCAGTGCTAGAGGGACAGGGCGGCAGCCCCAGCATTTT
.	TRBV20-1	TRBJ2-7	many	CSARHNEQYF	TGCAGTGCTAGGCATAACGAGCAGTACTTC
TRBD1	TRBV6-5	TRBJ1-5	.	CASSYLGQGPQHF	TGTGCCAGCAGTTACCTGGGACAGGGTCCCCAGCATTTT
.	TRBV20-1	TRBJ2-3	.	CSATIGEDTQYF	TGCAGTGCCACTATAGGAGAAGATACGCAGTATTTT
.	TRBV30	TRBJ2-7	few	CAWTESINFRYEQYF	TGTGCCTGGACCGAAAGTATAAACTTTAGGTACGAGCAGTACTTC
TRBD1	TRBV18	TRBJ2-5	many	CASSPRLRQGETQYF	TGTGCCAGCTCACCAAGGCTCCGACAGGGAGAGACCCAGTACTTC
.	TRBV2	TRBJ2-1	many	CASCLGLRNEQFF	TGTGCCAGCTGCCTGGGACTTCGGAATGAGCAGTTCTTC
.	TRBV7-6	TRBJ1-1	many	CASGAGVTAEAFF	TGTGCCAGCGGCGCGGGGGTAACGGCTGAAGCTTTCTTT
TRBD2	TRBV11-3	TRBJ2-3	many	CASSFQEREETDTQYF	TGTGCCAGCAGCTTCCAAGAGCGGGAGGAAACAGATACGCAGTATTTT
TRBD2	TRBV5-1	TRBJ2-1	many	CASSTGTSGPNEQFF	TGCGCCAGCAGTACCGGGACTAGCGGGCCAAATGAGCAGTTCTTC
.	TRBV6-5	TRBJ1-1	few	CASSYEQTEAFF	TGTGCCAGCAGTTACGAACAGACTGAAGCTTTCTTT
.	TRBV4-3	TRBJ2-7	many	CASSQDPSTSYEQYF	TGCGCCAGCAGCCAAGATCCCTCGACCTCCTACGAGCAGTACTTC
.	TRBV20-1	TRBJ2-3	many	CSARDVIRGTDTQYF	TGCAGTGCTAGAGATGTTATAAGGGGCACAGATACGCAGTATTTT
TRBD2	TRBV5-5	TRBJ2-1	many	CASSLPTSGIHEQFF	TGTGCCAGCAGCTTGCCGACTAGCGGGATCCATGAGCAGTTCTTC
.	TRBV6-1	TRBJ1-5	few	CASSLTLDRLYKLSQPQHF	TGTGCCAGCAGTCTAACCCTGGACAGATTATACAAACTAAGTCAGCCCCAGCATTTT
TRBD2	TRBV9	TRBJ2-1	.	CASSDQASGYNEQFF	TGTGCCAGCAGCGATCAAGCTAGCGGGTACAATGAGCAGTTCTTC
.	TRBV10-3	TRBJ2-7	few	CAIRSDTSAGPYEQYF	TGTGCCATCAGAAGTGATACATCAGCTGGGCCCTACGAGCAGTACTTC
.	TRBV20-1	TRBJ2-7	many	CSARADLYEQYF	TGCAGTGCTAGAGCAGACCTTTACGAGCAGTACTTC
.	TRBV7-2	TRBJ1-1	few	CASSLGSQGTNTEAFF	TGTGCCAGCAGCTTAGGGTCCCAGGGGACGAACACTGAAGCTTTCTTT
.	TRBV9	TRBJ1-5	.	CASSVDGHLDQPQHF	TGTGCCAGCAGCGTCGACGGACACCTAGATCAGCCCCAGCATTTT